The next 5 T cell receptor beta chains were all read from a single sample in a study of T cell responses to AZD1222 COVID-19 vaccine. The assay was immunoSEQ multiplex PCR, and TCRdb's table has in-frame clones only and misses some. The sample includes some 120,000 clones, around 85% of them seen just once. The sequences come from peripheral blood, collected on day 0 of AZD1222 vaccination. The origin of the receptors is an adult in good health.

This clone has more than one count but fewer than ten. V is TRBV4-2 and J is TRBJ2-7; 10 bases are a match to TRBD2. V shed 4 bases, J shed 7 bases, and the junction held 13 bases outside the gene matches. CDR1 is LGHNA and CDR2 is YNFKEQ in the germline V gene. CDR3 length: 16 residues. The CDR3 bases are TGTGCCAGCAGCCCCAATCCAGCGGGGGGGCCGGAGGAGCAGTACTTC. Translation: CASSPNPAGGPEEQYF.

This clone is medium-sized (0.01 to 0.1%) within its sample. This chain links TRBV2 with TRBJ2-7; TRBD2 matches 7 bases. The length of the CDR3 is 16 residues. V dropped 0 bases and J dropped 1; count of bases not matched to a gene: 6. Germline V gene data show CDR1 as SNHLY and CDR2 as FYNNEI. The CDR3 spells CASSEAGTKGSYEQYF. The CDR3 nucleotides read TGTGCCAGCAGTGAAGCTGGGACTAAGGGATCCTACGAGCAGTACTTC.

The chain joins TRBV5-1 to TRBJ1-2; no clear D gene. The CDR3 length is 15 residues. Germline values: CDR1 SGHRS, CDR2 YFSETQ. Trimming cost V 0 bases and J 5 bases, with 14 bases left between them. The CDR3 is CASSLGRTSPYGYTF. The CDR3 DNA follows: TGCGCCAGCAGCTTGGGGCGGACGTCGCCTTATGGCTACACCTTC.

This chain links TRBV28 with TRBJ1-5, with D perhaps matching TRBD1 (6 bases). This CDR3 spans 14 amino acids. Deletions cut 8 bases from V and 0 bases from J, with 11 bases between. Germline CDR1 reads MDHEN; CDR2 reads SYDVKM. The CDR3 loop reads CASLGQYSNQPQHF. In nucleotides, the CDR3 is TGTGCCAGCCTTGGACAGTATAGCAATCAGCCCCAGCATTTT.

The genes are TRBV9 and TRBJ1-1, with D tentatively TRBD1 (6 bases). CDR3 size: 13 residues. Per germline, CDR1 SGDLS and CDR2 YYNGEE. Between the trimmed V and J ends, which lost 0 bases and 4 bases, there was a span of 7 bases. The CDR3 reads CASSVEGGTEAFF. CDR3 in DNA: TGTGCCAGCAGCGTAGAAGGGGGCACTGAAGCTTTCTTT.